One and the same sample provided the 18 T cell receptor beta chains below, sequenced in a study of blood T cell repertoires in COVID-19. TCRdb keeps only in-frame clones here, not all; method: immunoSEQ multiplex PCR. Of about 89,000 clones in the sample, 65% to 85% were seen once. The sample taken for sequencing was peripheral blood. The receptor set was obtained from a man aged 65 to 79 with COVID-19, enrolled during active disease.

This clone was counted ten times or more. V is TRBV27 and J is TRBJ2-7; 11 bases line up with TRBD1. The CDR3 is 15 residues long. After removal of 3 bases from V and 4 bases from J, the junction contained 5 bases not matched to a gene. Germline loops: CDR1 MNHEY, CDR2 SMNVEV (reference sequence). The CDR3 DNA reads TGTGCCAGCAGTTTTAGGACAGGGGGCGGGTACGAGCAGTACTTC. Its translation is CASSFRTGGGYEQYF.

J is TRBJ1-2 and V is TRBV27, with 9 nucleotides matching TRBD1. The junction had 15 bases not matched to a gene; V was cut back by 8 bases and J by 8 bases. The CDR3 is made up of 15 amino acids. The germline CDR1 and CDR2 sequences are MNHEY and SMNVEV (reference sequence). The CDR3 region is CASRSNGQGIGGYTF. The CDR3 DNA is TGTGCCAGCCGTTCAAATGGACAGGGGATAGGCGGCTACACCTTC.

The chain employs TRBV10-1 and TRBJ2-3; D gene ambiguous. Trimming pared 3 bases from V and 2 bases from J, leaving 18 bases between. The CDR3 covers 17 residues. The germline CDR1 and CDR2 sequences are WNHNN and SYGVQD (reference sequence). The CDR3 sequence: CASSEVRFPRHTDTQYF. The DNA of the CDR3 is TGCGCCAGCAGTGAAGTAAGGTTTCCCCGACACACAGATACGCAGTATTTT.

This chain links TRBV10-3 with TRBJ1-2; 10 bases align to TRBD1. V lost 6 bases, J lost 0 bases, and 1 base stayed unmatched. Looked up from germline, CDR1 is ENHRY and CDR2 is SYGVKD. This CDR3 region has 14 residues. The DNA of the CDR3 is TGTGCCATCAGGGGGACAGGGGCTAACTATGGCTACACCTTC. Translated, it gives CAIRGTGANYGYTF.

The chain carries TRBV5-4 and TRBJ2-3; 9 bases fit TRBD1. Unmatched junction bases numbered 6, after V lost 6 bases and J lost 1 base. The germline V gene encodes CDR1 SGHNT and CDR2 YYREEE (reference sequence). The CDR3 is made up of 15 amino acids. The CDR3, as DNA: TGTGCCAGCACCCCACAGGGGGCGGGCACAGATACGCAGTATTTT. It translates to CASTPQGAGTDTQYF.

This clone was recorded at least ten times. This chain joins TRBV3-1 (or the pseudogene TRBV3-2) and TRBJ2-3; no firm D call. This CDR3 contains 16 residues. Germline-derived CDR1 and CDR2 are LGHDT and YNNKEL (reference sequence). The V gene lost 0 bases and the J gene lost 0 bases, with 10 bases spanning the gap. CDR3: CASSQDHDLSTDTQYF. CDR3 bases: TGTGCCAGCAGCCAAGATCATGACTTGAGCACAGATACGCAGTATTTT.

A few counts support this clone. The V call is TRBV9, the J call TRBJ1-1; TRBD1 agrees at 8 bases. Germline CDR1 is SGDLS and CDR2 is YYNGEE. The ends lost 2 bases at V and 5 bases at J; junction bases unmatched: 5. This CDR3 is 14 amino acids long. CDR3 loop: CASSVGQGVTEAFF. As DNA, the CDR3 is TGTGCCAGCAGCGTCGGACAGGGAGTGACTGAAGCTTTCTTT.

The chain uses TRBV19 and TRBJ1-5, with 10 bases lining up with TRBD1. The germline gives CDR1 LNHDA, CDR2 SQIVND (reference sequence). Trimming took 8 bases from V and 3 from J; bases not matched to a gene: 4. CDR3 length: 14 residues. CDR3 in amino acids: CASSGTGDNQPQHF. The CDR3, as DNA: TGTGCCAGTTCCGGGACAGGGGACAATCAGCCCCAGCATTTT.

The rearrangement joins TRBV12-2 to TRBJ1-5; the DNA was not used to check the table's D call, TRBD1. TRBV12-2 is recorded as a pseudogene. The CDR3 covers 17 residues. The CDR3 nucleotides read TGTGCAAGTCGCTCCCCCGGTCCAGGGCATGGCAATCAGCCCCAGCATTTT. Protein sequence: CASRSPGPGHGNQPQHF.

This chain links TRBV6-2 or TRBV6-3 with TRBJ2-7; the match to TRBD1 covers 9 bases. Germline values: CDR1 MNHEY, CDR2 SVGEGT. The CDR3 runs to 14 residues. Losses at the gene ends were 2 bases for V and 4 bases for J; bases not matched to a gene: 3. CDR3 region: CASSYIGTGYEQYF. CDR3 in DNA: TGTGCCAGCAGTTACATCGGGACAGGGTACGAGCAGTACTTC.

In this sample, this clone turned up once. The CDR3 reads CASSLRGSNQPQHF. CDR3 nucleotide sequence: TGTGCCAGCAGCTTACGGGGGAGCAATCAGCCCCAGCATTTT. The chain recombines TRBV7-9 with TRBJ1-5, with D possibly TRBD1 on 5 matching bases. CDR3 length: 14 amino acids. The V gene's germline CDR1 is SEHNR and CDR2 FQNEAQ (reference sequence). V was cut by 2 bases and J by 1 base, with 6 bases left in between.

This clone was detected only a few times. The CDR3 sequence: CASSETFNVRQFF. The CDR3 nucleotides read TGCGCCAGCAGTGAAACCTTTAACGTGCGGCAGTTCTTC. The gene calls are TRBV10-1 and TRBJ2-1; D not certain. The CDR3 length is 13 residues. In germline, CDR1 is WNHNN, CDR2 SYGVQD (reference sequence). Trimming took off 3 bases at V and 12 bases at J, with 15 bases between the two ends.

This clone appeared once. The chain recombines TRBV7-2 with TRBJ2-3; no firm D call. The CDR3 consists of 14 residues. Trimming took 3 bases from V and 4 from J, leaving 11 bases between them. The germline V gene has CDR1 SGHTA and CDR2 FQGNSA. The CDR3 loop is CASSLRRGPDTQYF. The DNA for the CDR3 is TGTGCCAGCAGCTTGAGACGTGGGCCAGATACGCAGTATTTT.

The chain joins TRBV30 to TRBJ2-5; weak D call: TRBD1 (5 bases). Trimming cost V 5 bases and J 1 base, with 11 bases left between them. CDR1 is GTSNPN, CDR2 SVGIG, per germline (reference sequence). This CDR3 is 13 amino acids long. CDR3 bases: TGTGCCTGGGGAAGACAGTCCCAAGAGACCCAGTACTTC. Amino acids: CAWGRQSQETQYF.

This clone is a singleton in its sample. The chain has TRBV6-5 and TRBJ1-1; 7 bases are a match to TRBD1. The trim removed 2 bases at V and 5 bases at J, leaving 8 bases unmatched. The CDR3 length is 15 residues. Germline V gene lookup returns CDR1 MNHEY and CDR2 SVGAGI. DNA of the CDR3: TGTGCCAGCAGTTACGGGGGACAGTTTGCAACTGAAGCTTTCTTT. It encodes CASSYGGQFATEAFF.

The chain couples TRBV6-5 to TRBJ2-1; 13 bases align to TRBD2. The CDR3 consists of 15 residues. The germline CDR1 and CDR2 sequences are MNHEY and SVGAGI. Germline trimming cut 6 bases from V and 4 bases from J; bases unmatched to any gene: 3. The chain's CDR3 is CASRGTSGVYNEQFF. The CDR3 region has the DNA TGTGCCAGCAGGGGGACTAGCGGGGTGTACAATGAGCAGTTCTTC.

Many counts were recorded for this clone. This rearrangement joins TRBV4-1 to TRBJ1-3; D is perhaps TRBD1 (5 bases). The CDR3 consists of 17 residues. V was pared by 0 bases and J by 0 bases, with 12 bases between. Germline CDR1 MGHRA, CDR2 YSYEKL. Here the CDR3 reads CASSQDTARDSGNTIYF. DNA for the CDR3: TGCGCCAGCAGCCAAGATACCGCCAGGGACTCTGGAAACACCATATATTTT.

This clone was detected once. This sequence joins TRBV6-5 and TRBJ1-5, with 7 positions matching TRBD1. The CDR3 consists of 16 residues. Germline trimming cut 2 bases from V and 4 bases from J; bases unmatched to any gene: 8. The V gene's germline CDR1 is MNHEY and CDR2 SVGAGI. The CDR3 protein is CASSYRSGTANQPQHF. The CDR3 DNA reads TGTGCCAGCAGTTACCGCTCCGGGACAGCTAATCAGCCCCAGCATTTT.